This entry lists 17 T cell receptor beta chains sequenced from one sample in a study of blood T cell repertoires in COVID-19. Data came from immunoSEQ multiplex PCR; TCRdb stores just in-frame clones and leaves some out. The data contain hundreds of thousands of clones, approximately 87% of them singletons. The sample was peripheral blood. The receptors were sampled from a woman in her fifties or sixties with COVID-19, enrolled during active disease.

CDR3 DNA: TGTGCCAGCATTAGACAGGGGAACACTGAAGCTTTCTTT. Amino acid sequence: CASIRQGNTEAFF. The chain is built from TRBV12-3 or TRBV12-4 and TRBJ1-1, with TRBD1 identical over 7 bases. The CDR3 contains 13 residues. The ends lost 7 bases at V and 1 base at J; junction bases unmatched: 3.

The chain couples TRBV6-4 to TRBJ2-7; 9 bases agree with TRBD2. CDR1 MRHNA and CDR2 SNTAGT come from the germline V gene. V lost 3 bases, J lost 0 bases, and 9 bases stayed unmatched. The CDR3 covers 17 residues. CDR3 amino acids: CASSDSSGRRSSYEQYF. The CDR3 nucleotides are TGTGCCAGCAGTGATTCAAGCGGGAGGCGAAGCTCCTACGAGCAGTACTTC.

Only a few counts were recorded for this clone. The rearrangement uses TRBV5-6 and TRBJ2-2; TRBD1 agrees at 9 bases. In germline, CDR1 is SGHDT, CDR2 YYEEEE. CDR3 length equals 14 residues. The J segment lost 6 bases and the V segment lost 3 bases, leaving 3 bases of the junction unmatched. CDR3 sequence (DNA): TGTGCCAGCAGCTATCGGACAGGGGCCGGGGAGCTGTTTTTT. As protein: CASSYRTGAGELFF.

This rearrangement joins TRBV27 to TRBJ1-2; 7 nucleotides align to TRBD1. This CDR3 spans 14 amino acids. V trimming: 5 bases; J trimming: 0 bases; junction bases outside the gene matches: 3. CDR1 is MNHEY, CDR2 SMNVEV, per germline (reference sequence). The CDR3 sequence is CASSPTGPNYGYTF. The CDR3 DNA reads TGTGCCAGCAGTCCGACAGGGCCTAACTATGGCTACACCTTC.

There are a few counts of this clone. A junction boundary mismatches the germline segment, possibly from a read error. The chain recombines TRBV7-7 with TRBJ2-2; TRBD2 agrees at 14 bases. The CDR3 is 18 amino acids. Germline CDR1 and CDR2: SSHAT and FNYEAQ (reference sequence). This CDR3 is CASSPGLAGDTNTGELFF. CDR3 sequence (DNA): TGTGCTAGCAGCCCGGGACTAGCGGGAGATACGAACACCGGGGAGCTGTTTTTT.

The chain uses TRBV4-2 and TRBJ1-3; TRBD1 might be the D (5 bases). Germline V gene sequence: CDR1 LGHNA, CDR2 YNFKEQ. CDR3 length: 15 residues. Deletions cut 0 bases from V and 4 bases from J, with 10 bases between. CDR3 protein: CASSQDWTRGNTIYF. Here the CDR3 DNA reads TGTGCCAGCAGCCAAGATTGGACACGAGGAAACACCATATATTTT.

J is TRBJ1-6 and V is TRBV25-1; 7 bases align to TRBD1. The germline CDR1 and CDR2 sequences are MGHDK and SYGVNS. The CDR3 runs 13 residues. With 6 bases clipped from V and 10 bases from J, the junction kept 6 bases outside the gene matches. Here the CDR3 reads CASRGQVKSPLHF. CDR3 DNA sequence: TGTGCCAGCAGAGGACAGGTTAAGTCACCCCTCCACTTT. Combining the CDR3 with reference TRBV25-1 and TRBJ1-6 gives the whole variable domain EADIYQTPRYLVIGTGKKITLECSQTMGHDKMYWYQQDPGMELHLIHYSYGVNSTEKGDLSSESTVSRIRTEHFPLTLESARPSHTSQYLCASRGQVKSPLHFGNGTRLTVT.

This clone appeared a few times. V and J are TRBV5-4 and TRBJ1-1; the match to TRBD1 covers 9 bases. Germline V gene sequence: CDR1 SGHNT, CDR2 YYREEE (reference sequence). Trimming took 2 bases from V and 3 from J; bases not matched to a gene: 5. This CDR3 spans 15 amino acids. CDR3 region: CASSFGGQGDTEAFF. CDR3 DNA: TGTGCCAGCAGCTTTGGGGGACAGGGAGACACTGAAGCTTTCTTT.

The CDR3: CASSMGGTGQETQYF. The CDR3 bases are TGTGCCAGTAGTATGGGGGGGACAGGCCAAGAGACCCAGTACTTC. The rearrangement links TRBV19 to TRBJ2-5; D is perhaps TRBD1 (8 bases). The CDR3 consists of 15 residues. Germline V lookup: CDR1 LNHDA, CDR2 SQIVND (reference sequence). With 3 bases removed from V and 1 base from J, the gap between germline ends came to 12 bases.

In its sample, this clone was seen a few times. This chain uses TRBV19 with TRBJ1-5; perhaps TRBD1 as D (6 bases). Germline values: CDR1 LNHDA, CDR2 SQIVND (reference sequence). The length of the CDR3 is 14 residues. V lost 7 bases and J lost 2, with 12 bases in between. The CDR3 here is CASTGTSGNQPQHF. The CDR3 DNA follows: TGTGCCAGTACTGGGACATCGGGCAATCAGCCCCAGCATTTT.

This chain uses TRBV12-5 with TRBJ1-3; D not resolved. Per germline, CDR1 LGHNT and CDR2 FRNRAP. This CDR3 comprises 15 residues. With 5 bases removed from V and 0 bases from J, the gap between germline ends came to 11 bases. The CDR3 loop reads CASGPPLDSGNTIYF. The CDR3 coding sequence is TGTGCTAGTGGTCCCCCTCTAGACTCTGGAAACACCATATATTTT.

The CDR3 is CASSYSRTDNYGYTF. The DNA of the CDR3 is TGTGCCAGCAGTTATTCTAGGACAGATAACTATGGCTACACCTTC. The chain combines TRBV6-5 with TRBJ1-2; tentatively, D is TRBD1 (6 bases). Trimming stripped 3 bases from V and 1 base from J, with 12 bases between. The length of the CDR3 is 15 residues. Germline V gene data show CDR1 as MNHEY and CDR2 as SVGAGI.

The CDR3, as DNA: TGCGCCAGCAGCGCCCCCGGGACTAGCGGGAACTCCTACGAGCAGTACTTC. This translates into CASSAPGTSGNSYEQYF. V is TRBV5-1 and J is TRBJ2-7; 13 positions match TRBD2. The CDR3 sequence is 17 residues long. CDR1 is SGHRS and CDR2 is YFSETQ in the germline V gene. V trimming: 4 bases; J trimming: 0 bases; junction bases outside the gene matches: 7.

The CDR3 nucleotides are TGTGCCAGTACCAGACTAGCGGGAGGCAACAATGAGCAGTTCTTC. Its translation is CASTRLAGGNNEQFF. This chain connects TRBV19 to TRBJ2-1, with 13 bases that match TRBD2. The CDR3 spans 15 residues. The V gene end was trimmed by 7 bases and the J gene end by 5 bases; junction bases not matched to a gene: 5. Germline V gene lookup returns CDR1 LNHDA and CDR2 SQIVND (reference sequence).

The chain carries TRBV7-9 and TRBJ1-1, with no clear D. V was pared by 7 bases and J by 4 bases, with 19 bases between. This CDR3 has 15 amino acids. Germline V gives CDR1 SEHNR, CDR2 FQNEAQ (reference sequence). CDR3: CASTAMSGYTTEAFF. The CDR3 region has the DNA TGTGCCAGCACCGCAATGTCGGGATACACCACTGAAGCTTTCTTT.

In nucleotides, the CDR3 is TGTGCCACCAGTGATGAAGTAGCGGGAGGGATAGATACGCAGTATTTT. This translates into CATSDEVAGGIDTQYF. The chain combines TRBV24-1 with TRBJ2-3, with TRBD2 matching 11 bases. The V and J ends lost 3 bases and 5 bases, in that order; junction bases with no gene match: 6. Germline CDR1 and CDR2: KGHDR and SFDVKD. The CDR3 consists of 16 residues.

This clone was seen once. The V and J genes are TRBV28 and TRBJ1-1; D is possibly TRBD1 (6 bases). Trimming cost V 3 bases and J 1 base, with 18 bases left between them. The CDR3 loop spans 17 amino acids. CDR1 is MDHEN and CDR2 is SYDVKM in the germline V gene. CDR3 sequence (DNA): TGTGCCAGCAGTTTGTTTAGATGGGACACTCCGAACACTGAAGCTTTCTTT. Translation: CASSLFRWDTPNTEAFF.